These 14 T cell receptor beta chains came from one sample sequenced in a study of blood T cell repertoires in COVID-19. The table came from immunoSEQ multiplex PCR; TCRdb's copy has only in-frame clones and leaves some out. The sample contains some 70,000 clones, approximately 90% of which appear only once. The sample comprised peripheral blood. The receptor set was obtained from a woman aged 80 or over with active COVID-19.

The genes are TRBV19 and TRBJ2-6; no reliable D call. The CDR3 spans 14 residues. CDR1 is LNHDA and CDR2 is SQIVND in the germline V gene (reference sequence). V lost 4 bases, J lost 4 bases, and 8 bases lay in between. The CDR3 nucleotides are TGTGCCAGTAGTAACCCTCAGGGGGCCAACGTCCTGACTTTC. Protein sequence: CASSNPQGANVLTF.

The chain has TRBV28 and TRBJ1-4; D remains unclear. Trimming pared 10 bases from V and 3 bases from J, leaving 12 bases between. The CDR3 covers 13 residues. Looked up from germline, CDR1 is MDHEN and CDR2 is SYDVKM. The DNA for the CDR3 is TGTGCCACCGAGGGTGTGCCTAATGAAAAACTGTTTTTT. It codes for CATEGVPNEKLFF.

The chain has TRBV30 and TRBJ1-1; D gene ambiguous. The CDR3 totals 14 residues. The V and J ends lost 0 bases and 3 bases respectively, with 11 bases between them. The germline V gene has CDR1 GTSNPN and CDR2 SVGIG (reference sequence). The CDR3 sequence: CAWSVGAWDTEAFF. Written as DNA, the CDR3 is TGTGCCTGGAGTGTCGGAGCGTGGGACACTGAAGCTTTCTTT.

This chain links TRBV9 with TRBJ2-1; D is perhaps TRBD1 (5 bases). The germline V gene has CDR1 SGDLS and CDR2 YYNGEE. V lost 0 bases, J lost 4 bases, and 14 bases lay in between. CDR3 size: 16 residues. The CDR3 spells CASSVVSAGRYNEQFF. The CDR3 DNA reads TGTGCCAGCAGCGTAGTGTCAGCAGGGCGATACAATGAGCAGTTCTTC.

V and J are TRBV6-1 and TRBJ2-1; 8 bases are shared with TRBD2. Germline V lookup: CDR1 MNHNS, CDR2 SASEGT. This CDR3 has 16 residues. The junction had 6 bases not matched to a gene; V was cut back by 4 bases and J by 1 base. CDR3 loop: CASSGRLAGSYNEQFF. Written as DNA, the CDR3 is TGTGCCAGCAGTGGCAGGCTAGCGGGTTCCTACAATGAGCAGTTCTTC.

The CDR3 DNA reads TGCGCCAGCAGCACCGGACTAGCGGGAGGAGAGACCCAGTACTTC. Its protein product is CASSTGLAGGETQYF. The chain uses TRBV5-1 and TRBJ2-5, with TRBD2 identical over 14 bases. V gave up 4 bases and J gave up 4 bases; unmatched junction bases: 3. Germline V CDR1 and CDR2: SGHRS, YFSETQ. The CDR3 extends over 15 amino acids.

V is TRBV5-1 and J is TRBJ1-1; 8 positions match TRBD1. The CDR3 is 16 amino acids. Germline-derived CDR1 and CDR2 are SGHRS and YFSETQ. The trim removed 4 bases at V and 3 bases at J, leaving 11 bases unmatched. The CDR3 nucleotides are TGCGCCAGCAGCACCGGACGTTTACAGGGGGACACTGAAGCTTTCTTT. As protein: CASSTGRLQGDTEAFF.

The CDR3: CSVSRGFRSETQYF. The CDR3 nucleotides read TGCAGCGTCTCTAGGGGATTCAGGTCAGAGACCCAGTACTTC. The chain links TRBV29-1 to TRBJ2-5; the D gene is possibly TRBD1 (5 bases). The V gene's germline CDR1 is SQVTM and CDR2 ANQGSEA. Trimming stripped 6 bases from V and 4 bases from J, with 18 bases between. The CDR3 contains 14 residues.

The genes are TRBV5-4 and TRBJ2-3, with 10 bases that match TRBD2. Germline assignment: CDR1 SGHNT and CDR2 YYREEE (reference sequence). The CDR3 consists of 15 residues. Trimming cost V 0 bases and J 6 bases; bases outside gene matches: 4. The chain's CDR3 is CASSLGKREGDTQYF. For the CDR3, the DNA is TGTGCCAGCAGCTTGGGGAAGCGGGAGGGGGATACGCAGTATTTT.

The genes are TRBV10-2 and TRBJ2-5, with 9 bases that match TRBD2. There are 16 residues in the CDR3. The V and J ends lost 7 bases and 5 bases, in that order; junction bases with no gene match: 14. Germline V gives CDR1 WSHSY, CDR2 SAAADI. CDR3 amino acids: CASNNVSGSRRETQYF. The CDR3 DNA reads TGCGCCAGCAATAACGTTAGCGGGAGCCGGCGGGAGACCCAGTACTTC.

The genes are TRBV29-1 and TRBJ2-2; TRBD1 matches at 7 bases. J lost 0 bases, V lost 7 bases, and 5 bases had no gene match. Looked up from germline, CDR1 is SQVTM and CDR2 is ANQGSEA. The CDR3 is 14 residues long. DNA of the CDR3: TGCAGCGGCACACAGGGGACGAACACCGGGGAGCTGTTTTTT. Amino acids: CSGTQGTNTGELFF.

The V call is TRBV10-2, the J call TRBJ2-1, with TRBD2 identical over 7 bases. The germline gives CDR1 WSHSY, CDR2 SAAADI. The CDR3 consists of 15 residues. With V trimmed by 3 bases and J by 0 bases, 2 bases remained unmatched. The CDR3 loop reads CASSDLAASYNEQFF. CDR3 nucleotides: TGCGCCAGCAGTGATCTAGCGGCCTCCTACAATGAGCAGTTCTTC.

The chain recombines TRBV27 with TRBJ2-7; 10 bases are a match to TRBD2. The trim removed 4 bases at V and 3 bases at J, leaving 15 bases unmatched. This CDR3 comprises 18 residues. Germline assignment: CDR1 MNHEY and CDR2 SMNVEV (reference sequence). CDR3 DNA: TGTGCCAGCAGTTCCCCCCCGCCCGCTAGCGGGAGCATCTACGAGCAGTACTTC. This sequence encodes CASSSPPPASGSIYEQYF.

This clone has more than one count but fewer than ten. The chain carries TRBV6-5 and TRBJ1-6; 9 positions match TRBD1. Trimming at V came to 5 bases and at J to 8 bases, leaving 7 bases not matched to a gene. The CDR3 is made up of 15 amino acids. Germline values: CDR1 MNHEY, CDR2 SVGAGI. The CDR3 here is CASSRRGQGDSPLHF. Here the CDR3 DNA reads TGTGCCAGCAGTCGCCGGGGACAGGGTGATTCACCCCTCCACTTT.